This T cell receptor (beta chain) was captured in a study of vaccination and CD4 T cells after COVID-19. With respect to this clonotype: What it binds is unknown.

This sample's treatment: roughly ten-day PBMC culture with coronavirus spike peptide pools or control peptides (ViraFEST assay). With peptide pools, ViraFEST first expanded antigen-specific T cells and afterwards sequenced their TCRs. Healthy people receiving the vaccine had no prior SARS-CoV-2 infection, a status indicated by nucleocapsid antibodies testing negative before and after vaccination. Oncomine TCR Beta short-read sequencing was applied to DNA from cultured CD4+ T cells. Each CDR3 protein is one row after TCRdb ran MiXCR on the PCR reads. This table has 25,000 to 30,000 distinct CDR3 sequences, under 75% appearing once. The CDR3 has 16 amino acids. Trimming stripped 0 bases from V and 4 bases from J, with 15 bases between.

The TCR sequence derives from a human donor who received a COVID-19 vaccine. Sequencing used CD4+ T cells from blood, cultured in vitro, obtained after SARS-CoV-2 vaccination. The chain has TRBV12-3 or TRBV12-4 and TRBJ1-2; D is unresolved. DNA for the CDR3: TGTGCCAGCAGTTTAGCGTCACTCGGAACATCCTATGGCTACACCTTC. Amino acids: CASSLASLGTSYGYTF.